Listed below are T cell receptor beta chains from one sample, sequenced in a study of Graves' ophthalmopathy and Graves' hyperthyroidism. TCRdb processed the multiplex PCR reads anew with MiXCR; each CDR3 protein has one entry. The table lists a few hundred thousand distinct CDR3 sequences, about a sixth of them singletons. Sequences were obtained from peripheral blood. These receptors all stem from an adult man with Graves' ophthalmopathy. CDR3s include the opening cysteine and the closing phenylalanine or tryptophan. The D gene is left open where the match is weak. Not all rows give a size; the values are once, few, many and, for expanded clones, a class.

CDR3 protein | CDR3 DNA | clone size | V gene | D gene | J gene
CASSPGARGSYEQYF | TGTGCCAGCAGCCCCGGGGCCAGGGGATCCTACGAGCAGTACTTC | - | TRBV12-3/TRBV12-4 | - | TRBJ2-7
CASSPEGIYEQYF | TGTGCCAGCTCGCCGGAAGGAATCTACGAGCAGTACTTC | many | TRBV18 | - | TRBJ2-7
CASSALQAYQETQYF | TGTGCCAGCAGCGCACTACAGGCGTACCAAGAGACCCAGTACTTC | - | TRBV6-2/TRBV6-3 | - | TRBJ2-5
CASSERDITYEQYF | TGTGCCAGCAGTGAACGGGATATTACCTACGAGCAGTACTTC | many | TRBV6-1 | - | TRBJ2-7
CASSLARQGFSSYNSPLHF | TGTGCCAGCAGTTTAGCTCGGCAGGGCTTCAGCTCCTATAATTCACCCCTCCACTTT | many | TRBV12-3/TRBV12-4 | - | TRBJ1-6
CATRKPVSYEQYF | TGTGCCACCAGAAAACCGGTCTCCTACGAGCAGTACTTC | many | TRBV24-1 | - | TRBJ2-7
CASSPRTGLDTEAFF | TGTGCCAGCAGTCCCCGAACAGGGTTGGACACTGAAGCTTTCTTT | many | TRBV25-1 | - | TRBJ1-1
CAISEKETGNYGYTF | TGTGCCATCAGTGAGAAGGAGACAGGAAACTATGGCTACACCTTC | many | TRBV10-3 | - | TRBJ1-2
CASSYPGDTGELFF | TGTGCCAGCAGTTACCCCGGTGACACCGGGGAGCTGTTTTTT | many | TRBV6-5 | - | TRBJ2-2
CASLGKTQYF | TGTGCCAGCCTGGGGAAGACCCAGTACTTC | - | TRBV28 | - | TRBJ2-5
CATSPQGLAGPGDEQYF | TGTGCCACCAGCCCCCAGGGACTAGCGGGGCCAGGGGACGAGCAGTACTTC | - | TRBV15 | TRBD2 | TRBJ2-7
CASSEYGGGMETQYF | TGTGCCAGCAGTGAATACGGGGGAGGAATGGAGACCCAGTACTTC | once | TRBV25-1 | - | TRBJ2-5
CAIRRGTELSQPQHF | TGTGCCATCCGAAGAGGGACAGAACTATCTCAGCCCCAGCATTTT | many | TRBV10-3 | TRBD1 | TRBJ1-5
CASSKSVEAFF | TGTGCCAGCAGTAAATCAGTTGAAGCTTTCTTT | few | TRBV12-3/TRBV12-4 | - | TRBJ1-1
CASSYRGDNHEQYF | TGTGCCAGCAGTTACAGGGGCGACAACCACGAGCAGTACTTC | many | TRBV2 | TRBD1 | TRBJ2-7
CASSPYAGTNRYEQYF | TGTGCCAGCTCACCTTATGCCGGGACAAACCGCTACGAGCAGTACTTC | few | TRBV18 | - | TRBJ2-7
CASSPGPLYEQYF | TGCGCCAGCAGCCCGGGTCCTCTCTACGAGCAGTACTTC | many | TRBV5-1 | - | TRBJ2-7
CASSFWRGEQYF | TGTGCCAGCAGCTTTTGGCGGGGCGAGCAGTACTTC | many | TRBV7-8 | - | TRBJ2-7
CASSLFDRPYEQYF | TGTGCCAGCAGTTTATTCGACAGGCCCTACGAGCAGTACTTC | many | TRBV28 | - | TRBJ2-7
CASSSLLAGRQETQYF | TGTGCCAGCAGTTCCCTACTAGCGGGTAGACAAGAGACCCAGTACTTC | many | TRBV6-5 | TRBD2 | TRBJ2-5
CASSRTGGRTGELFF | TGTGCCAGCAGCCGGACAGGCGGGCGGACCGGGGAGCTGTTTTTT | many | TRBV11-2 | TRBD1 | TRBJ2-2
CAISVGPPRGEQETQYF | TGTGCCATCAGTGTTGGGCCCCCCCGCGGGGAGCAAGAGACCCAGTACTTC | many | TRBV10-3 | - | TRBJ2-5
CASSYGLPGYGYTF | TGTGCCAGCAGTTATGGGCTCCCCGGGTACGGCTACACCTTC | many | TRBV12-3/TRBV12-4 | - | TRBJ1-2
CATTRRRNEQYF | TGTGCCACCACTCGTAGGAGAAACGAGCAGTACTTC | - | TRBV28 | - | TRBJ2-7
CSAQLTAGASSAEAFF | TGCAGCGCCCAATTGACGGCAGGGGCCTCAAGCGCTGAAGCTTTCTTT | - | TRBV29-1 | - | TRBJ1-1
CASSPRQEGTEAFF | TGTGCCAGCTCACCGCGACAAGAAGGCACTGAAGCTTTCTTT | many | TRBV18 | - | TRBJ1-1